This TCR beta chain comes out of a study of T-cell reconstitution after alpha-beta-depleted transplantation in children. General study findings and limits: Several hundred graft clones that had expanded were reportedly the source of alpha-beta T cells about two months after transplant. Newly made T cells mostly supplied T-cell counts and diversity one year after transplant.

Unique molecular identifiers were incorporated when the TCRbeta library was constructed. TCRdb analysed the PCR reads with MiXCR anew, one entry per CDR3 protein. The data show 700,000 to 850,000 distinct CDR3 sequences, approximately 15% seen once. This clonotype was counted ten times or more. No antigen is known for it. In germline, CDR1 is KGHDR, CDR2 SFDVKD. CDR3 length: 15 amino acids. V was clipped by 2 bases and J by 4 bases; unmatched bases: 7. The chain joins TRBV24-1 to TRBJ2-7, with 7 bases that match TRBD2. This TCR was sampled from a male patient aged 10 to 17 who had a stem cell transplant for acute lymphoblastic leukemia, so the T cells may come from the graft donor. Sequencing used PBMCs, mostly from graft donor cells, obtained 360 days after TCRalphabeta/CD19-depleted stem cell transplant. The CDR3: CATSDSGGSEYEQYF. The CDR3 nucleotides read TGTGCCACCAGTGATTCGGGCGGGAGCGAATACGAGCAGTACTTC.